This is a list of T cell receptor beta chains from one sample in a study of preoperative IRX-2 immunotherapy in early breast cancer. Here immunoSEQ multiplex PCR was the method, and the copy in TCRdb shows in-frame clones only, minus some. The sample has 3,500 or so clones; approximately 76% are singletons. Sequences were derived from tumor tissue, sampled after IRX-2 immunotherapy. These receptors came from a human donor with breast cancer. The conserved cysteine and the conserved F or W are not part of the CDR3 here.

V,J,length,CDR3
TRBV7-5,TRBJ2-2,13,ASSLSPGRTGELF
TRBV19,TRBJ1-2,11,ASSIGQSYGYT
TRBV5-1,TRBJ1-1,13,ASSPGGEWETEAF
TRBV11-3,TRBJ2-2,15,ASSLNTVSPVVGELF
TRBV29-1,TRBJ2-5,12,SVEREAGGETQY
TRBV6-8,TRBJ1-2,12,ASKIGQGNYGYT
TRBV11-3,TRBJ2-4,14,ASSLDPGGVQNIQY
TRBV18,TRBJ2-1,12,ASSSDTRFNEQF
TRBV10-2,TRBJ1-4,12,ASSPDRVGEKLF
TRBV19,TRBJ2-1,13,ASQTSGGALGEQF
TRBV11-3,TRBJ2-5,14,ASSLVLTGPQETQY
TRBV11-3,TRBJ1-6,12,ASSQAGMDSPLH
TRBV7-6,TRBJ2-1,13,ASSLRQGDIDEQF
TRBV11-3,TRBJ2-7,12,ASSPDRGRDEQY
TRBV11-3,TRBJ2-7,13,ASSLSDSFTYEQY
TRBV5-1,TRBJ1-4,12,ASSYQGIREKLF
TRBV28,TRBJ2-4,10,ASSPTAGIQY
TRBV11-3,TRBJ1-6,12,ASSRGPRNSPLH
TRBV28,TRBJ2-7,14,ASSPPRDPTTIEQY
TRBV18,TRBJ1-6,14,ASSPAGSSYNSPLH
TRBV10-3,TRBJ1-6,14,AISERGGGGASPLH
TRBV30,TRBJ1-6,11,AWLGQYNSPLH
TRBV18,TRBJ2-4,15,ASSPSTGEESKNIQY
TRBV6-8,TRBJ1-2,11,ASSPVQAGGYT
TRBV10-3,TRBJ1-4,13,AISESYVPNEKLF
TRBV6-8,TRBJ1-2,11,ASRQSLRDGYT
TRBV4-1,TRBJ2-1,15,ASSRSRVAYTYNEQF
TRBV11-3,TRBJ1-2,15,ASSSSLGWTGYPGYT
TRBV28,TRBJ1-2,12,ASSRDGTVHGYT
TRBV6-8,TRBJ2-2,13,ATYPGLAGPGELF
TRBV6-8,TRBJ1-3,12,ASSSTGAGNTIY
TRBV19,TRBJ2-6,14,ASSEGMLVRANVLT
TRBV29-1,TRBJ1-4,12,SVVRRGQDEKLF
TRBV19,TRBJ1-5,12,ASSTGQLYQPQH
TRBV7-4,TRBJ1-2,12,ASSLGRLGYGYT
TRBV10-3,TRBJ2-2,13,AISETERRAGELF
TRBV12-5,TRBJ1-4,11,ASGLRGNEKLF
TRBV12-5,TRBJ2-1,15,ASGLVLPGLVTAEQF
TRBV6-8,TRBJ1-6,13,ASGGQSSYNSPLH
TRBV6-8,TRBJ2-1,10,ASRGTRNEQF
TRBV5-1,TRBJ1-6,13,ASSLAGGRNSPLH
TRBV28,TRBJ1-6,13,ASSLGDRDNSPLH
TRBV11-3,TRBJ2-5,12,ASHIGQAQETQY
TRBV6-8,TRBJ2-1,13,ASSSFGQSQNEQF
TRBV7-6,TRBJ2-1,16,ASSLDISGRGLRDEQF
TRBV11-3,TRBJ2-3,14,ASSLGLEGGTDTQY
TRBV11-3,TRBJ2-1,12,ASSQGSGRHEQF
TRBV7-6,TRBJ1-1,13,ASSWARESGTEAF
TRBV30,TRBJ1-5,13,AWSTPGGAPRPQH
TRBV11-3,TRBJ1-2,15,ASSLEFLGQGKSGYT
TRBV11-3,TRBJ1-1,12,ASRRDGGNTEAF
TRBV18,TRBJ1-3,15,ASSPPGNLLAGNTIY
TRBV7-5,TRBJ2-5,16,ASSKRVGRGPSQETQY
TRBV19,TRBJ1-5,9,ASSIQGAEH
TRBV6-8,TRBJ1-4,14,ASRSRDRAKNEKLF
TRBV19,TRBJ1-5,11,ATGWGNNQPQH
TRBV6-8,TRBJ2-3,11,ASYVAATDTQY
TRBV5-1,TRBJ1-2,13,ASSLGTGGVYGYT
TRBV30,TRBJ1-1,11,AWSIGWDTEAF
TRBV4-1,TRBJ1-4,14,ASSPGFQATNEKLF